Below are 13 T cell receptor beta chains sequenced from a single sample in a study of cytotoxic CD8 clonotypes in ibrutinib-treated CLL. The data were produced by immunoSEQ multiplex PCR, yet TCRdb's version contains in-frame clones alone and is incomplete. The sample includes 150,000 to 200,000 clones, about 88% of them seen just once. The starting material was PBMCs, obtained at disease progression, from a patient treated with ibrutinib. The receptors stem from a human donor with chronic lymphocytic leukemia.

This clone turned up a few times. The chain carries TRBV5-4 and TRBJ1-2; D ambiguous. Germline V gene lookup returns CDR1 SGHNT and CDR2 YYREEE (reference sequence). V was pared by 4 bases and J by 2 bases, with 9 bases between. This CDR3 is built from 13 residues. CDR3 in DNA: TGTGCCAGCAGCATCGCTAAGAACTATGGCTACACCTTC. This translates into CASSIAKNYGYTF.

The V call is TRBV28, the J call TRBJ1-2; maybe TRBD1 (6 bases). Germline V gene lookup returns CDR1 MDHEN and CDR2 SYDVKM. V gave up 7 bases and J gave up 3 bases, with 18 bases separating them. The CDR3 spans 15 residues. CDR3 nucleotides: TGTGCCAGCACTCGGACAGAATTTTCGGACTATGGCTACACCTTC. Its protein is CASTRTEFSDYGYTF.

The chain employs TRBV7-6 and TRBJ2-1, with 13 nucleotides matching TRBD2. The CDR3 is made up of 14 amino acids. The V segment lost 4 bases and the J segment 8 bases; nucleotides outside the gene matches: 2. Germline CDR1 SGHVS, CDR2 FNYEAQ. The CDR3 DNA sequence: TGTGCCAGCAGCTGGACTAGCGGGAGCTATGAGCAGTTCTTC. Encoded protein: CASSWTSGSYEQFF.

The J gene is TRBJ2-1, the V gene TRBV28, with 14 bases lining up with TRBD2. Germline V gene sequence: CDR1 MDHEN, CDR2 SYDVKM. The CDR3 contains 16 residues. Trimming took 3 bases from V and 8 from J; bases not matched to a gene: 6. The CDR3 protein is CASSLPGLAGVDEQFF. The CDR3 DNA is TGTGCCAGCAGTTTGCCGGGACTAGCGGGAGTCGATGAGCAGTTCTTC.

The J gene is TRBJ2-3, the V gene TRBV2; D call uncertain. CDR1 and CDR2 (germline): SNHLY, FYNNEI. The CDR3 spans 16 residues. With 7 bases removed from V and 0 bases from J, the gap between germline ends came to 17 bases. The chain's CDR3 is CASKSLGGLSTDTQYF. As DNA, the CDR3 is TGTGCCAGCAAGTCACTCGGCGGCCTGAGCACAGATACGCAGTATTTT.

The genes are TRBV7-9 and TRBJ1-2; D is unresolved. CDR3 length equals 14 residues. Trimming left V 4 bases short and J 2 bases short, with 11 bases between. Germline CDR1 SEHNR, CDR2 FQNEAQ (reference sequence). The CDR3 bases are TGTGCCAGCAGCTCCGCCGGGAACAACTATGGCTACACCTTC. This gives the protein CASSSAGNNYGYTF.

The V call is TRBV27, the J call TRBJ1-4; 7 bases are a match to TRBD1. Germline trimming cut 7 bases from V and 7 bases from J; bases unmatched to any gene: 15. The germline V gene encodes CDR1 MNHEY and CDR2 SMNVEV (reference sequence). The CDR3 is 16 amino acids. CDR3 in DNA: TGTGCCAGCACCTCGGGTGGAGGGGGCGCCTTTGAAAAACTGTTTTTT. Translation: CASTSGGGGAFEKLFF.

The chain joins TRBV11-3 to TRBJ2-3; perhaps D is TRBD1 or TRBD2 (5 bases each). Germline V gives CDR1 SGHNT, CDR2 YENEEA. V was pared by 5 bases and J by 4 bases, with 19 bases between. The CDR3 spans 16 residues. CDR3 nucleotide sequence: TGTGCCAGCAGCCTCGGGACGCCAATACACCCAGATACGCAGTATTTT. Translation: CASSLGTPIHPDTQYF. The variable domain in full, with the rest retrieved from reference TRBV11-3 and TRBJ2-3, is EAGVVQSPRYKIIEKKQPVAFWCNPISGHNTLYWYLQNLGQGPELLIRYENEEAVDDSQLPKDRFSAERLKGVDSTLKIQPAELGDSAVYLCASSLGTPIHPDTQYFGPGTRLTVL.

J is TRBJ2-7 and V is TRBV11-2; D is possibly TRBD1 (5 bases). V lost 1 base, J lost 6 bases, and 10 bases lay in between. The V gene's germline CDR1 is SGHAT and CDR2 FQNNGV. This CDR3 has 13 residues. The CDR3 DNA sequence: TGTGCCAGCAGCTTAGTCAGGGTCCCCGAGCAGTACTTC. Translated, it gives CASSLVRVPEQYF.

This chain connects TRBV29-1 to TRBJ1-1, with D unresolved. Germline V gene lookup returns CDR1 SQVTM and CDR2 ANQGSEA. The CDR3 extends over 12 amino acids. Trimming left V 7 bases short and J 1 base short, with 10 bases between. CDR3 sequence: CSGSHSNTEAFF. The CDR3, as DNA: TGCAGCGGGAGTCATTCGAACACTGAAGCTTTCTTT.

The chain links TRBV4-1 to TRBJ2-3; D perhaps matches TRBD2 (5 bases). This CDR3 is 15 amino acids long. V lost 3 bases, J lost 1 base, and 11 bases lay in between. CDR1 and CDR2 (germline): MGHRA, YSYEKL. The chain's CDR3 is CASSHTGLGTDTQYF. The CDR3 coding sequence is TGCGCCAGCAGCCACACCGGACTTGGCACAGATACGCAGTATTTT.

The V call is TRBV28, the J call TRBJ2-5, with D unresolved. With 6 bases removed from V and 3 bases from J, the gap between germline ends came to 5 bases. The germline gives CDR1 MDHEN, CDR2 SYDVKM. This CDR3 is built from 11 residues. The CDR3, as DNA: TGTGCCAGCAGAAACAAAGAGACCCAGTACTTC. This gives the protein CASRNKETQYF.

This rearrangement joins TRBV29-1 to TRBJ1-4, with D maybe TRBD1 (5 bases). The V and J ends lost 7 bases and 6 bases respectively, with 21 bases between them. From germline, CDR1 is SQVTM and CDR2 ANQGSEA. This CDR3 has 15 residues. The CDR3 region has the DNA TGCAGCGGGTGGGGGGGACGTAGAGTGGATGAAAAACTGTTTTTT. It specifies CSGWGGRRVDEKLFF.